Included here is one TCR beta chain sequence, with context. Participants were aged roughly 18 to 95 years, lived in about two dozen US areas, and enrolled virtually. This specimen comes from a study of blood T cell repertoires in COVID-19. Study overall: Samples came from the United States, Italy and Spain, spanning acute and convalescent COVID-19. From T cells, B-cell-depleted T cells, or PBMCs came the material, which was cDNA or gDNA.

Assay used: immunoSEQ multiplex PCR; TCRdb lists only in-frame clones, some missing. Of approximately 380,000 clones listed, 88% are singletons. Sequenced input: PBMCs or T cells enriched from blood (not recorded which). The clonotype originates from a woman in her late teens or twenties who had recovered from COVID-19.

In nucleotides, the CDR3 is TGCGCCAGCAGCGCGAGGGGAGGCGGCACTGAAGCTTTCTTT. Protein: CASSARGGGTEAFF. The V gene is TRBV5-1, the J gene TRBJ1-1, with D perhaps matching TRBD1 (5 bases). Trimming took off 4 bases at V and 4 bases at J, with 14 bases between the two ends. The CDR3 is 14 residues long. Germline V gene lookup returns CDR1 SGHRS and CDR2 YFSETQ.